The TCR beta chain under discussion was sequenced for a study of T cell responses to AZD1222 COVID-19 vaccine. Study at large: It was second doses at about 4 or about 12 weeks that were pooled. Study findings and constraints: Donors in the cohort were predominantly white British and more often female, and clonal diversity was possibly underestimated. In all cases, repertoires were sampled only after the peak T cell response. Recipients of two AZD1222 doses showed rising Spike-specific TCR breadth and depth.

Libraries were prepared by immunoSEQ multiplex PCR; TCRdb keeps only in-frame clonotypes and omits some of them. In the table there are approximately 110,000 clones, around 82% of which are singletons. This clone has just a few counts. The antigen remains unidentified. The ends lost 4 bases at V and 4 bases at J; junction bases unmatched: 7. The length of the CDR3 is 15 residues. Germline assignment: CDR1 SGHRS and CDR2 YFSETQ. This TCR was sampled from an adult in good health. The sequencing here drew on peripheral blood, taken on day 0 of AZD1222 vaccination. The rearrangement links TRBV5-1 to TRBJ2-5; 10 nucleotides line up with TRBD2. DNA of the CDR3: TGCGCCAGCAGCCCTAGACTAGCGGGCCGAGAGACCCAGTACTTC. This translates into CASSPRLAGRETQYF.